These 6 T cell receptor beta chains came from one sample sequenced in a study of blood T cell repertoires in COVID-19. Produced via immunoSEQ multiplex PCR; TCRdb's table is partial and in-frame only. The sample includes 120,000 to 150,000 clones, approximately 80% of them seen just once. Sequenced input: peripheral blood. These receptor sequences come from a human donor in a cohort sampled during active COVID-19.

The chain carries TRBV7-8 and TRBJ1-6, with a weak D call TRBD1 (5 bases). This CDR3 is built from 19 residues. V was shortened by 3 bases and J by 3 bases, with 21 bases between the two germline ends. Germline V gene lookup returns CDR1 SGHVS and CDR2 FQNEAQ. The DNA for the CDR3 is TGTGCCAGCAGCTTGGTGGGGCGTGACAGAAGCCGCTATAATTCACCCCTCCACTTT. Amino acids: CASSLVGRDRSRYNSPLHF.

V usage is TRBV12-3 or TRBV12-4 and J usage is TRBJ1-2; no definite D call. Deletions cut 5 bases from V and 2 bases from J, with 6 bases between. The CDR3 has 12 residues. The CDR3 loop is CASSTPNYGYTF. CDR3 in DNA: TGTGCCAGCAGTACACCAAACTATGGCTACACCTTC.

This clone came up once. The genes are TRBV5-1 and TRBJ2-2, with a tentative D call TRBD1 (6 bases). Germline V CDR1 and CDR2: SGHRS, YFSETQ. The CDR3 totals 13 residues. The V gene lost 4 bases and the J gene lost 6 bases, with 10 bases spanning the gap. Written as DNA, the CDR3 is TGCGCCAGCAGCCCCTACAGGGCCGGGGAGCTGTTTTTT. This sequence encodes CASSPYRAGELFF.

The chain links TRBV24-1 to TRBJ2-5; 7 bases are shared with TRBD1. Germline CDR1 is KGHDR and CDR2 is SFDVKD. The CDR3 length is 14 residues. The trim removed 3 bases at V and 5 bases at J, leaving 5 bases unmatched. DNA of the CDR3: TGTGCCACCAGTGATGGGACAGAGGGGGAGACCCAGTACTTC. Its protein is CATSDGTEGETQYF.

This clone was observed once. The chain has TRBV6-6 and TRBJ2-5; tentative D call: TRBD1 (6 bases). The CDR3 length is 14 residues. Germline loops: CDR1 MNHNY, CDR2 SVGAGI (reference sequence). V lost 10 bases and J lost 4, with 19 bases in between. CDR3 DNA: TGTGCCACTTATAGGCCGGGACAAGGAGAGACCCAGTACTTC. Its translation: CATYRPGQGETQYF.

In its sample, this clone was seen once. This rearrangement joins TRBV9 to TRBJ1-4; the D gene is possibly TRBD1 (5 bases). This CDR3 has 16 amino acids. The V gene's germline CDR1 is SGDLS and CDR2 YYNGEE. V lost 3 bases and J lost 5, with 17 bases in between. CDR3 in DNA: TGTGCCAGCAGCGCCACATCGACAGAACCCAATGAAAAACTGTTTTTT. Translation gives CASSATSTEPNEKLFF.